The entry below describes one TCR beta chain. The data were obtained in a study of monozygotic twins with inflammatory bowel disease. The CDR3 has 17 residues. Germline lookup yields CDR1 SGHTA and CDR2 FQGNSA. UMIs with a 6-nucleotide sample barcode were added by template switching. From its re-call of the 5' RACE reads, TCRdb lists each CDR3 protein once, without DNA. Recorded for this sample: about 150,000 distinct CDR3 sequences. The sample was blood. The source is a human donor with ulcerative colitis or Crohn's disease, or a healthy co-twin of an affected twin (not recorded which). The chain combines TRBV7-2 with TRBJ2-1; TCRdb reports TRBD2, a call that lacks DNA to check it against. CDR3 amino acids: CASSLVSGTSGTNEQFF.